This T cell receptor (beta chain) was recovered during a study of identical twins. Study outcomes and limitations: There were fewer insertions in abundant cord blood beta clonotypes, but memory repertoires showed no such pattern. Conclusions came from cross-sectional statistical analysis, not from following the same donors.

Details on this clonotype: As yet, its antigen is unknown.

TCRdb re-called the 5' RACE reads through MiXCR, storing one row per CDR3 protein. This table holds some 300,000 distinct CDR3 sequences, more than 9% found once. These data are also associated with another study on yellow fever vaccine responses in identical twins.

Input material: CD8+ T cells sorted from blood. This TCR derives from a woman under 30 in good health.

The CDR3 DNA reads TGTGCCAGCAGCTTCAGGGGCCGTGTGGGTGATGGCTACACCTTC. Its protein product is CASSFRGRVGDGYTF. The chain recombines TRBV13 with TRBJ1-2; D might be TRBD1 (6 bases). The V end was cut by 3 bases, the J end by 6 bases, with 17 bases between. CDR1 is PRHDT and CDR2 is FYEKMQ in the germline V gene (reference sequence). This CDR3 comprises 15 residues.